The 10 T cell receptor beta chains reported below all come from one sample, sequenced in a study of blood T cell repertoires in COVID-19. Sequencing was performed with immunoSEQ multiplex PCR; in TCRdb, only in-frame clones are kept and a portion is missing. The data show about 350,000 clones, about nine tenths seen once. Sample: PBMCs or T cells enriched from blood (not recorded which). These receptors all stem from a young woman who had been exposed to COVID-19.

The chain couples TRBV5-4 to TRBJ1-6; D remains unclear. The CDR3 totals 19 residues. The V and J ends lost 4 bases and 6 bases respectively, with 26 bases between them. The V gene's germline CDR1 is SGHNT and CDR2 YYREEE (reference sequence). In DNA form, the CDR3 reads TGTGCCAGCAGCGCATCCCCTACCTTGAGGGTTTTAAGTAATTCACCCCTCCACTTT. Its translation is CASSASPTLRVLSNSPLHF.

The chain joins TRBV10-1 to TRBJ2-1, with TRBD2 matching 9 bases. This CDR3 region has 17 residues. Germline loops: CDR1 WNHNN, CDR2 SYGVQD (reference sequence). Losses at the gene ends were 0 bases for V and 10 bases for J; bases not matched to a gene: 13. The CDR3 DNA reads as TGCGCCAGCAGTGAGTCGACTCGGGGCGGGAGGGCCAGAGAGCAGTTCTTC. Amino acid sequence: CASSESTRGGRAREQFF.

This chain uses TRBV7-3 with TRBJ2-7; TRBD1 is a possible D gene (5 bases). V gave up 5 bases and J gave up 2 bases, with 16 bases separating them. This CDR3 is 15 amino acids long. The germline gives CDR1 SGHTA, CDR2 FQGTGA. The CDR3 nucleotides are TGTGCCAGCAGCACCCAGGGTGGGGCTGCCTACGAGCAGTACTTC. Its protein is CASSTQGGAAYEQYF.

CDR3 loop: CASSYLGTPFF. The DNA for the CDR3 is TGTGCCAGCAGTTACTTAGGGACACCTTTCTTT. The V and J genes are TRBV6-5 and TRBJ1-1; D possibly corresponds to TRBD1 (6 bases). This CDR3 comprises 11 residues. Looked up from germline, CDR1 is MNHEY and CDR2 is SVGAGI. Trimming stripped 1 base from V and 12 bases from J, with 9 bases between.

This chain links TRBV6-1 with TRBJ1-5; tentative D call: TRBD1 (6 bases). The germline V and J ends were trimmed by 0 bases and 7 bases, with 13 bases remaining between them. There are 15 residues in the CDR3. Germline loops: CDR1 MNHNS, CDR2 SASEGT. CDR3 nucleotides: TGTGCCAGCAGTGAAGCGCGGGGGGCCTGGCAGCCCCAGCATTTT. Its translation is CASSEARGAWQPQHF.

CDR3 bases: TGTGCCAGCTCACCGCCGTTGCATGGGACAGATAGCAATCAGCCCCAGCATTTT. Translated, it gives CASSPPLHGTDSNQPQHF. This rearrangement joins TRBV18 to TRBJ1-5; 7 bases are a match to TRBD1. Per germline, CDR1 KGHSH and CDR2 LQKENI. V lost 3 bases, J lost 0 bases, and 11 bases stayed unmatched. CDR3 length: 18 residues.

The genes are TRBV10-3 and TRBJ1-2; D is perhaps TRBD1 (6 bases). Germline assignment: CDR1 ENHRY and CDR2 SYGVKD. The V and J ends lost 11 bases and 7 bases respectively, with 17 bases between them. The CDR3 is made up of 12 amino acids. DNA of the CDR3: TGTGCCTCGGGTGGGGGGGCGGCTGGCTACACCTTC. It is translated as CASGGGAAGYTF.

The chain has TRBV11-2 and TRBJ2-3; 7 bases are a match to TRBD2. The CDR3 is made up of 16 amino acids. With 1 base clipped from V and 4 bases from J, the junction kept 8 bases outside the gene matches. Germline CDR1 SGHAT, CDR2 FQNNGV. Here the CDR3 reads CASSLVGRTSADTQYF. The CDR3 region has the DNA TGTGCCAGCAGCTTAGTCGGTCGGACTAGTGCAGATACGCAGTATTTT.

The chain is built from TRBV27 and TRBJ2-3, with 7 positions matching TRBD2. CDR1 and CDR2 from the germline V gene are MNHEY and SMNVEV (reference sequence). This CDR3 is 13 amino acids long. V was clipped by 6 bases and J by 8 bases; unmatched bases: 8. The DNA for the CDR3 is TGTGCCAGCAGGGAACTAGGCGGGGGTACGCAGTATTTT. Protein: CASRELGGGTQYF.

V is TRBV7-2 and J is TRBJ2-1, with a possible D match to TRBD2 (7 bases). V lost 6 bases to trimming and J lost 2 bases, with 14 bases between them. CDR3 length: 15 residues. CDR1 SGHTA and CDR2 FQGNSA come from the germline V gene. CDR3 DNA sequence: TGTGCCAGCAGGTGGACAGCGGGACCCTACAATGAGCAGTTCTTC. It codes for CASRWTAGPYNEQFF.